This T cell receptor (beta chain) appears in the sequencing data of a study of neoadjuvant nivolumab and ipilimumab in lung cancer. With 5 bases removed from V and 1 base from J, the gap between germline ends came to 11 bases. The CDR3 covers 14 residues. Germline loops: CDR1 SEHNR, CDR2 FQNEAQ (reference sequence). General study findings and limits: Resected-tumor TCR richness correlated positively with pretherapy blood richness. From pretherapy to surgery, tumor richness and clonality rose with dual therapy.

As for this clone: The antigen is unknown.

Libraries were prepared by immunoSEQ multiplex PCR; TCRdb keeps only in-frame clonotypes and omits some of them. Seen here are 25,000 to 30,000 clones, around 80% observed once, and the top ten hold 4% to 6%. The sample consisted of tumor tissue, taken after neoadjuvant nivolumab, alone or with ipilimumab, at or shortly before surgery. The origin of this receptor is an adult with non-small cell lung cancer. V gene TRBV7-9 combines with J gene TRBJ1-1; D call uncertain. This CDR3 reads CASSQIWGNTEAFF. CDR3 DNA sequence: TGTGCCAGCAGCCAGATTTGGGGGAACACTGAAGCTTTCTTT.